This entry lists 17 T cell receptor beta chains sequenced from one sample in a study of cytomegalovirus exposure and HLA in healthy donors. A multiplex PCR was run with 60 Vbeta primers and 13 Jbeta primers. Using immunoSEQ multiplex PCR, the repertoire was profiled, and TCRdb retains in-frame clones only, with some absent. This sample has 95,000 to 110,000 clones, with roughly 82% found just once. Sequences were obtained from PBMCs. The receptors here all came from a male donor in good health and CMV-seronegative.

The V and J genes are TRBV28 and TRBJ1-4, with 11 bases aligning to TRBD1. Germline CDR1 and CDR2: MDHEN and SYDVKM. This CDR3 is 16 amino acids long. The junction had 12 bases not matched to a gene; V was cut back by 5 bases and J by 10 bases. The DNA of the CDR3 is TGTGCCAGCAGTCTGCCCGGGACAGGGGGTAGTGGAAAACTGTTTTTT. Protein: CASSLPGTGGSGKLFF.

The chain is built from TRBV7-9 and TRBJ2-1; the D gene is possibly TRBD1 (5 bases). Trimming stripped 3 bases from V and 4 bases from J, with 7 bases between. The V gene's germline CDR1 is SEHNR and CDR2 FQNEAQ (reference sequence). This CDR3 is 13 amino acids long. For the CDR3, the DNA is TGTGCCAGCAGCTTGACAGATTACAATGAGCAGTTCTTC. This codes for CASSLTDYNEQFF.

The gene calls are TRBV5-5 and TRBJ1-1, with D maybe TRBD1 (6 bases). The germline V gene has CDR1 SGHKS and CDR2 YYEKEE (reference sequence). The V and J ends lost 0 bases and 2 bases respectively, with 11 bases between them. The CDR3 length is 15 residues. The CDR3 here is CASSLEPGVNTEAFF. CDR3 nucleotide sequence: TGTGCCAGCAGCTTGGAACCAGGGGTAAACACTGAAGCTTTCTTT.

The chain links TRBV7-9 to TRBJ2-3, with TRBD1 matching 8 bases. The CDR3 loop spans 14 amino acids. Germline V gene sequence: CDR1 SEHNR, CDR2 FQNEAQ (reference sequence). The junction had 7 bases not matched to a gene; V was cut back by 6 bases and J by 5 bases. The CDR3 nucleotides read TGTGCCAGCAGGCCGGGACAGGTAAAAGATACGCAGTATTTT. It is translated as CASRPGQVKDTQYF.

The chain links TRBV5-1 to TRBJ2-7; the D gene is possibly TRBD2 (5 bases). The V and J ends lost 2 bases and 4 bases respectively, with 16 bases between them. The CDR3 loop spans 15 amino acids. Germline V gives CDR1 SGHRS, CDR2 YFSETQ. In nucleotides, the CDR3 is TGCGCCAGCAGCTTTGAGACTGGGAGACTTTACGAGCAGTACTTC. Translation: CASSFETGRLYEQYF.

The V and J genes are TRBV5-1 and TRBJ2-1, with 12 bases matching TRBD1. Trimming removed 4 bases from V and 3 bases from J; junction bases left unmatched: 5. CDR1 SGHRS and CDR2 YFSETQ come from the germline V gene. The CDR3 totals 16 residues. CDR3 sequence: CASSRGQGASYNEQFF. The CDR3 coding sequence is TGCGCCAGCAGCAGGGGACAGGGGGCAAGCTACAATGAGCAGTTCTTC.

The DNA of the CDR3 is TGTGCCAGCTCACCTCCTAGGGGGGGGGCCTACGAGCAGTACTTC. Protein: CASSPPRGGAYEQYF. The rearrangement uses TRBV18 and TRBJ2-7, with a tentative D call TRBD2 (7 bases). V was pared by 3 bases and J by 2 bases, with 14 bases between. Per the germline V gene, CDR1 is KGHSH and CDR2 is LQKENI. The CDR3 contains 15 residues. Variable domain in full (rest from reference TRBV18 and TRBJ2-7): NAGVMQNPRHLVRRRGQEARLRCSPMKGHSHVYWYRQLPEEGLKFMVYLQKENIIDESGMPKERFSAEFPKEGPSILRIQQVVRGDSAAYFCASSPPRGGAYEQYFGPGTRLTVT.

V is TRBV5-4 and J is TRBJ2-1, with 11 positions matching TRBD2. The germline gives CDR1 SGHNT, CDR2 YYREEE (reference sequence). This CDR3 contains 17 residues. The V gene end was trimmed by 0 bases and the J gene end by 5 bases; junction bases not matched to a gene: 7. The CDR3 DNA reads TGTGCCAGCAGCTTGGCCCCGGGACTAGCGGCAGACAATGAGCAGTTCTTC. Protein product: CASSLAPGLAADNEQFF. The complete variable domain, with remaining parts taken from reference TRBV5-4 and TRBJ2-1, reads ETGVTQSPTHLIKTRGQQVTLRCSSQSGHNTVSWYQQALGQGPQFIFQYYREEENGRGNFPPRFSGLQFPNYSSELNVNALELDDSALYLCASSLAPGLAADNEQFFGPGTRLTVL.

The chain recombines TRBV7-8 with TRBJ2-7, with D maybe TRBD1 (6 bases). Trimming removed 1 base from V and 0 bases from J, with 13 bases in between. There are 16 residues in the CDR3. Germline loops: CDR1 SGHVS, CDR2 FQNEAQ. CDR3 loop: CASSLVRRTDSYEQYF. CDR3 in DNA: TGTGCCAGCAGCTTAGTAAGGAGGACAGACTCCTACGAGCAGTACTTC.

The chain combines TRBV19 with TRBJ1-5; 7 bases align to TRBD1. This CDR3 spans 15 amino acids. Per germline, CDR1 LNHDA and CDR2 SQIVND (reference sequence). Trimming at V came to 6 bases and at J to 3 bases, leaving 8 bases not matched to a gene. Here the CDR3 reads CASSRQGSNNQPQHF. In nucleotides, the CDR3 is TGTGCCAGTAGCCGACAGGGTAGCAACAATCAGCCCCAGCATTTT. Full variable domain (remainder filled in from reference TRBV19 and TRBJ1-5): DGGITQSPKYLFRKEGQNVTLSCEQNLNHDAMYWYRQDPGQGLRLIYYSQIVNDFQKGDIAEGYSVSREKKESFPLTVTSAQKNPTAFYLCASSRQGSNNQPQHFGDGTRLSIL.

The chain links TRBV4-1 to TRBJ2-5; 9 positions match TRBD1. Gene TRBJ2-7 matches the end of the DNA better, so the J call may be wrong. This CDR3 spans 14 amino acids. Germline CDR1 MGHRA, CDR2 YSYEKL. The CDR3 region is CASSQTGQGYEQYF. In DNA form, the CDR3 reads TGCGCCAGCAGCCAAACGGGACAGGGATACGAGCAGTACTTC.

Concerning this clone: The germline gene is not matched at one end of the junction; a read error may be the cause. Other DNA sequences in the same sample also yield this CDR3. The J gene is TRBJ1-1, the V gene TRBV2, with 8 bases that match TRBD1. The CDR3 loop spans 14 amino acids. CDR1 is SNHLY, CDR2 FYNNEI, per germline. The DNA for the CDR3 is TGTGCCAGCAGTGGCGGACAGGGTAGCACTGAGGCTTTCTTT. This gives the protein CASSGGQGSTEAFF.

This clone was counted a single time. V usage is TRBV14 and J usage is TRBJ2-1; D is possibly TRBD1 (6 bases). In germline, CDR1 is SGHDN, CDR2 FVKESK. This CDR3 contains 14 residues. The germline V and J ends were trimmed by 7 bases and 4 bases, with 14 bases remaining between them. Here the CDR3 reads CASNQGTPYNEQFF. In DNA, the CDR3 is TGTGCCAGCAACCAGGGGACACCTTACAATGAGCAGTTCTTC.

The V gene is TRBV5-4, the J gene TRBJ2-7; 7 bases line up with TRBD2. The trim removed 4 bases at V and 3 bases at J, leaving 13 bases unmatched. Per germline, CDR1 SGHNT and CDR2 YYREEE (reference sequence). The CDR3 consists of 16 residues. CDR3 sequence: CASSQFPRERGYEQYF. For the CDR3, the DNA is TGTGCCAGCAGCCAATTTCCGCGGGAGAGGGGCTACGAGCAGTACTTC.

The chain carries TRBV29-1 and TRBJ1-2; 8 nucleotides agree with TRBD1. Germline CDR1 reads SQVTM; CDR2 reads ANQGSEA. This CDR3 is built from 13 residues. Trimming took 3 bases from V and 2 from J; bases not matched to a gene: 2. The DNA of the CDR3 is TGCAGCGTTGAGGCAGGGGGCAACTATGGCTACACCTTC. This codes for CSVEAGGNYGYTF. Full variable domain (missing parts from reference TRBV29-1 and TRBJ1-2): SAVISQKPSRDICQRGTSLTIQCQVDSQVTMMFWYRQQPGQSLTLIATANQGSEATYESGFVIDKFPISRPNLTFSTLTVSNMSPEDSSIYLCSVEAGGNYGYTFGSGTRLTVV.

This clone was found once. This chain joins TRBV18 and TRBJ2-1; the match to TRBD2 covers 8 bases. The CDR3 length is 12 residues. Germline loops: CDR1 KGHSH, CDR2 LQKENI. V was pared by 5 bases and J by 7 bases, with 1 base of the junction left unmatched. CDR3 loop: CASSGLANEQFF. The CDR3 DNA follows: TGTGCCAGCTCAGGACTAGCTAATGAGCAGTTCTTC. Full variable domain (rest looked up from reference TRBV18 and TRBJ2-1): NAGVMQNPRHLVRRRGQEARLRCSPMKGHSHVYWYRQLPEEGLKFMVYLQKENIIDESGMPKERFSAEFPKEGPSILRIQQVVRGDSAAYFCASSGLANEQFFGPGTRLTVL.

The CDR3 region has the DNA TGTGCCAGCGGACCACCAGGGGCCGAGCAGTACTTC. Amino acid sequence: CASGPPGAEQYF. The chain couples TRBV27 to TRBJ2-7, with a tentative D call TRBD1 (6 bases). Trimming took 8 bases from V and 6 from J, leaving 14 bases between them. CDR3 length equals 12 residues. Germline CDR1 is MNHEY and CDR2 is SMNVEV (reference sequence).